Listed here is a single TCR beta chain. Its antigen is currently unknown. These data originate in a study of cytomegalovirus exposure and HLA in healthy donors. Study context: For the approximately 390 genotyped donors, roughly 80% fell within the Caucasian-associated ancestry cluster.

CDR1 is MNHEY, CDR2 SMNVEV, per germline (reference sequence). V dropped 3 bases and J dropped 0; count of bases not matched to a gene: 16. The CDR3 totals 20 residues. The PCR employed 60 Vbeta primers together with 13 Jbeta primers. Profiling relied on immunoSEQ multiplex PCR, and the TCRdb table lists in-frame clones only, not all of them. The profile shows some 180,000 clones, roughly 79% of them singletons. The study's findings and limits: As a later analysis revealed, most CMV-associated TCR beta chains appeared HLA-restricted.

The sequenced material came from PBMCs. V gene TRBV27 combines with J gene TRBJ2-1; 8 nucleotides match TRBD2. The TCR was taken from a man between 25 and 39 years old in good health and CMV-seronegative. The chain's CDR3 is CASSFHRGSGRYLSYNEQFF. The CDR3 coding sequence is TGTGCCAGCAGTTTCCACCGGGGGAGCGGGAGATACCTCTCCTACAATGAGCAGTTCTTC.